The 22 T cell receptor beta chains listed next were all sequenced from one sample in a study of cytomegalovirus exposure and HLA in healthy donors. 13 Jbeta primers and 60 Vbeta primers were used for the PCR. Assay: immunoSEQ multiplex PCR; the TCRdb copy retains only in-frame clones and omits some. The sample lists roughly 120,000 clones; more than 80% were seen once. The sequencing sample was made of PBMCs. The receptors stem from a man aged 25 to 40 in good health and CMV-seronegative.

The chain joins TRBV4-1 to TRBJ2-1; 8 nucleotides align to TRBD1. The CDR3 length is 15 residues. The trim removed 1 base at V and 7 bases at J, leaving 6 bases unmatched. In germline, CDR1 is MGHRA, CDR2 YSYEKL. The chain's CDR3 is CASSQATGAWNEQFF. DNA for the CDR3: TGCGCCAGCAGCCAAGCGACAGGGGCCTGGAATGAGCAGTTCTTC.

This chain joins TRBV5-1 and TRBJ2-5; D is ambiguous. The CDR3 consists of 14 residues. V was pared by 0 bases and J by 5 bases, with 11 bases between. CDR1 and CDR2 from the germline V gene are SGHRS and YFSETQ. The CDR3 loop reads CASSLASPEETQYF. Written as DNA, the CDR3 is TGCGCCAGCAGCTTGGCCTCCCCGGAGGAGACCCAGTACTTC.

CDR3 residues: CAISEGVAGGPISYNEQFF. For the CDR3, the DNA is TGTGCCATCAGTGAAGGCGTGGCGGGGGGACCCATCTCCTACAATGAGCAGTTCTTC. The chain couples TRBV10-3 to TRBJ2-1; 8 bases are a match to TRBD2. The CDR3 is 19 residues long. V trimming: 3 bases; J trimming: 0 bases; junction bases outside the gene matches: 13. Per germline, CDR1 ENHRY and CDR2 SYGVKD.

The chain carries TRBV2 and TRBJ1-1; 9 bases match TRBD1. CDR1 is SNHLY and CDR2 is FYNNEI in the germline V gene. With V trimmed by 6 bases and J by 3 bases, 5 bases remained unmatched. This CDR3 region has 14 residues. The CDR3 DNA reads as TGTGCCAGCAGGGGGACAGGGCTGGACACTGAAGCTTTCTTT. It codes for CASRGTGLDTEAFF.

The V gene is TRBV4-3, the J gene TRBJ1-2; D may be TRBD1 (6 bases). The CDR3 sequence is 12 residues long. Trimming took 3 bases from V and 6 from J, leaving 8 bases between them. CDR1 and CDR2 from the germline V gene are LGHNA and YSLEER. CDR3 in amino acids: CASSHRQDGYTF. DNA of the CDR3: TGCGCCAGCAGCCACCGACAGGATGGCTACACCTTC.

V and J are TRBV5-1 and TRBJ1-4; D perhaps matches TRBD1 (5 bases). Looked up from germline, CDR1 is SGHRS and CDR2 is YFSETQ. The length of the CDR3 is 15 residues. V lost 3 bases to trimming and J lost 7 bases, with 16 bases between them. CDR3 sequence: CASSSAPGMGEKLFF. The CDR3, as DNA: TGCGCCAGCAGCTCTGCCCCAGGGATGGGTGAAAAACTGTTTTTT.

This chain links TRBV18 with TRBJ2-1; 7 positions agree with TRBD2. Trimming cost V 4 bases and J 2 bases; bases outside gene matches: 8. CDR1 KGHSH and CDR2 LQKENI come from the germline V gene. The CDR3 spans 16 residues. In DNA, the CDR3 is TGTGCCAGCTCACAAGGGCTAGCGGAAACCTACAATGAGCAGTTCTTC. Encoded protein: CASSQGLAETYNEQFF.

The CDR3 sequence is CASSPIRRANTEAFF. The DNA for the CDR3 is TGTGCCAGCTCACCGATTCGGAGAGCTAACACTGAAGCTTTCTTT. This chain joins TRBV18 and TRBJ1-1; D is uncertain. The CDR3 contains 15 residues. The V end lost 3 bases, the J end lost 2 bases, and 13 bases lay between the germline ends. Germline loops: CDR1 KGHSH, CDR2 LQKENI.

The chain recombines TRBV7-9 with TRBJ2-7; D remains ambiguous. CDR3 length: 12 amino acids. Trimming left V 3 bases short and J 2 bases short, with 5 bases between. Germline CDR1 is SEHNR and CDR2 is FQNEAQ (reference sequence). The CDR3 sequence: CASSFSTYEQYF. Here the CDR3 DNA reads TGTGCCAGCAGCTTTTCTACCTACGAGCAGTACTTC.

The chain carries TRBV10-1 and TRBJ2-5, with 11 bases aligning to TRBD2. This CDR3 contains 16 residues. After removal of 2 bases from V and 5 bases from J, the junction contained 7 bases not matched to a gene. The V gene's germline CDR1 is WNHNN and CDR2 SYGVQD (reference sequence). The CDR3 region is CASSEALAGGTETQYF. The CDR3, as DNA: TGCGCCAGCAGTGAGGCCCTAGCGGGAGGAACGGAGACCCAGTACTTC.

The chain recombines TRBV29-1 with TRBJ2-7; TRBD1 agrees at 7 bases. Trimming took 6 bases from V and 2 from J; bases not matched to a gene: 13. Germline CDR1 is SQVTM and CDR2 is ANQGSEA. CDR3 length: 15 amino acids. This CDR3 is CSVGSGQVGAYEQYF. CDR3 DNA: TGCAGCGTGGGATCAGGACAGGTTGGTGCCTACGAGCAGTACTTC.

This chain uses TRBV19 with TRBJ2-7; no clear D. Germline CDR1 reads LNHDA; CDR2 reads SQIVND (reference sequence). V gave up 1 base and J gave up 3 bases, with 10 bases separating them. The CDR3 covers 14 residues. The CDR3 sequence: CASSIAGSIYEQYF. The CDR3 region has the DNA TGTGCCAGTAGTATAGCCGGGTCCATCTACGAGCAGTACTTC. Combining the CDR3 with reference TRBV19 and TRBJ2-7 gives the whole variable domain DGGITQSPKYLFRKEGQNVTLSCEQNLNHDAMYWYRQDPGQGLRLIYYSQIVNDFQKGDIAEGYSVSREKKESFPLTVTSAQKNPTAFYLCASSIAGSIYEQYFGPGTRLTVT.

The chain uses TRBV28 and TRBJ2-3, with 9 bases aligning to TRBD1. From germline, CDR1 is MDHEN and CDR2 SYDVKM. The CDR3 has 15 amino acids. J lost 1 base, V lost 4 bases, and 3 bases had no gene match. The CDR3 nucleotides are TGTGCCAGCAGTTGGGACAGGGTTGGCACAGATACGCAGTATTTT. The encoded protein is CASSWDRVGTDTQYF.

The V call is TRBV27, the J call TRBJ2-7; TRBD2 matches 11 bases. CDR3 size: 16 residues. Germline V gives CDR1 MNHEY, CDR2 SMNVEV (reference sequence). V was clipped by 3 bases and J by 2 bases; unmatched bases: 6. The chain's CDR3 is CASSFLAGGGTYEQYF. CDR3 bases: TGTGCCAGCAGTTTTTTAGCGGGAGGGGGAACCTACGAGCAGTACTTC.

A few counts support this clone. The chain couples TRBV4-3 to TRBJ2-7, with 7 positions matching TRBD1. The CDR3 runs 13 residues. Trimming removed 5 bases from V and 6 bases from J; junction bases left unmatched: 7. Germline values: CDR1 LGHNA, CDR2 YSLEER. In nucleotides, the CDR3 is TGCGCCAGCAGCTTGACGACAGGGAGCGAGCAGTACTTC. It codes for CASSLTTGSEQYF.

This clone turned up a few times. The CDR3 is CASRLRPDGQGGSLAFF. CDR3 coding DNA: TGTGCAAGTCGCTTAAGACCCGATGGGCAGGGCGGTAGTTTGGCTTTCTTT. The chain uses TRBV12-2 and TRBJ1-1; the D call of TRBD1 is as the table states it, not checked on the DNA. TRBV12-2 is designated a pseudogene. The CDR3 covers 17 residues.

V is TRBV5-1 and J is TRBJ2-7; tentative D call: TRBD2 (5 bases). Looked up from germline, CDR1 is SGHRS and CDR2 is YFSETQ. The V gene lost 4 bases and the J gene lost 7 bases, with 9 bases spanning the gap. The CDR3 totals 11 residues. Written as DNA, the CDR3 is TGCGCCAGCAGCCCGGGATTGGAGCAGTACTTC. Protein: CASSPGLEQYF. Combining the CDR3 with reference TRBV5-1 and TRBJ2-7 gives the whole variable domain KAGVTQTPRYLIKTRGQQVTLSCSPISGHRSVSWYQQTPGQGLQFLFEYFSETQRNKGNFPGRFSGRQFSNSRSEMNVSTLELGDSALYLCASSPGLEQYFGPGTRLTVT.

The chain uses TRBV4-1 and TRBJ2-5; 12 positions agree with TRBD2. The DNA end is more similar to TRBJ2-7, so the J call may be wrong. The germline gives CDR1 MGHRA, CDR2 YSYEKL. This CDR3 has 18 residues. CDR3 loop: CASSQEETSGSSSYEQYF. The CDR3 DNA reads as TGCGCCAGCAGCCAAGAGGAGACTAGCGGGAGTTCATCCTACGAGCAGTACTTC.

The chain couples TRBV19 to TRBJ2-7; 9 bases are a match to TRBD2. Germline V gene data show CDR1 as LNHDA and CDR2 as SQIVND (reference sequence). The CDR3 runs 15 residues. J was trimmed by 2 bases and V by 3 bases; bases with no gene match: 5. CDR3 in DNA: TGTGCCAGTAGTATCCTAGCGGGACCAACCTACGAGCAGTACTTC. It translates to CASSILAGPTYEQYF.

V usage is TRBV7-6 and J usage is TRBJ1-1, with 7 bases that match TRBD1. The V gene end was trimmed by 5 bases and the J gene end by 11 bases; junction bases not matched to a gene: 11. This CDR3 spans 13 amino acids. CDR1 and CDR2 (germline): SGHVS, FNYEAQ. The CDR3 coding sequence is TGTGCCAGCAGCCCCTGGGACAGCCCCATCGCTTTCTTT. It encodes CASSPWDSPIAFF.

The chain links TRBV7-9 to TRBJ2-1, with D tentatively TRBD2 (6 bases). The CDR3 runs 14 residues. From germline, CDR1 is SEHNR and CDR2 FQNEAQ (reference sequence). The CDR3 DNA follows: TGTGCGGGCGGCGGGGCCTCCTCCTACAATGAGCAGTTCTTC. Encoded protein: CAGGGASSYNEQFF.

This clone showed up just once. The V gene is TRBV28, the J gene TRBJ1-2, with 8 bases fitting TRBD1. The CDR3 is 17 residues long. Per germline, CDR1 MDHEN and CDR2 SYDVKM. Trimming removed 6 bases from V and 4 bases from J; junction bases left unmatched: 16. For the CDR3, the DNA is TGTGCCAGCAGCCTTGGACAGGGTGGGAAGTTTGGCTATGGCTACACCTTC. Translation gives CASSLGQGGKFGYGYTF.